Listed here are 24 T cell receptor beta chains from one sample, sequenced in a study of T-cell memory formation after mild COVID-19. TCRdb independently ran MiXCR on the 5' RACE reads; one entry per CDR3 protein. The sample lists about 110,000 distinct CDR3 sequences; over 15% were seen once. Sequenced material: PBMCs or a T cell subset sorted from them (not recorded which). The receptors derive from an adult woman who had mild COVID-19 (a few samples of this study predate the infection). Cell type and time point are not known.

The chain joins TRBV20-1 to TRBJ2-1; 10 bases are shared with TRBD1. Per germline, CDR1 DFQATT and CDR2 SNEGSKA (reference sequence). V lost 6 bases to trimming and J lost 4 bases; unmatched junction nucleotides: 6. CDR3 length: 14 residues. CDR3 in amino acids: CSALPGQGYNEQFF. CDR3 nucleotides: TGCAGTGCCTTACCGGGACAGGGGTACAATGAGCAGTTCTTC.

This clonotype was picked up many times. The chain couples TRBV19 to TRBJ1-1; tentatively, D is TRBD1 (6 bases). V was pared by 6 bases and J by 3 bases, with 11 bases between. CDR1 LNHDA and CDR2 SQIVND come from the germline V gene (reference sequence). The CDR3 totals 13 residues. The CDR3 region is CASSLQGYTEAFF. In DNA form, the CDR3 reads TGTGCCAGTAGCCTACAGGGCTACACTGAAGCTTTCTTT. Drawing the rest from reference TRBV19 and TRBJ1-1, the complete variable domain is DGGITQSPKYLFRKEGQNVTLSCEQNLNHDAMYWYRQDPGQGLRLIYYSQIVNDFQKGDIAEGYSVSREKKESFPLTVTSAQKNPTAFYLCASSLQGYTEAFFGQGTRLTVV.

CDR3 sequence reads: CASSLSGETQYF. DNA of the CDR3: TGCGCCAGCAGCTTGTCGGGAGAGACCCAGTACTTC. The V call is TRBV5-1, the J call TRBJ2-5; no firm D call. Trimming took off 1 base at V and 4 bases at J, with 5 bases between the two ends. Germline V gene lookup returns CDR1 SGHRS and CDR2 YFSETQ. The CDR3 is 12 residues long.

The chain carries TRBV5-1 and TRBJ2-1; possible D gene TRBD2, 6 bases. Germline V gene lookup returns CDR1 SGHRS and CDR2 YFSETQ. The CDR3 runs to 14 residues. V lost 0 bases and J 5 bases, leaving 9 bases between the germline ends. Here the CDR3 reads CASSLADYDNEQFF. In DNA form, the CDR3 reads TGCGCCAGCAGCTTGGCGGACTACGACAATGAGCAGTTCTTC.

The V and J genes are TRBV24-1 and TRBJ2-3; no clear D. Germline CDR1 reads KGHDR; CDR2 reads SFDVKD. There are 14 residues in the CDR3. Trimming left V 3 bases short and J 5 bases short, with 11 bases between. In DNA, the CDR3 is TGTGCCACCAGTGATCTCGAGTGGGGAGATACGCAGTATTTT. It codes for CATSDLEWGDTQYF.

The CDR3 here is CASSFRGSEGGAYNEQFF. The CDR3 DNA reads TGTGCCAGCAGCTTCCGCGGGAGCGAAGGGGGGGCATACAATGAGCAGTTCTTC. J is TRBJ2-1 and V is TRBV9, with D perhaps TRBD2 (7 bases). The germline V gene has CDR1 SGDLS and CDR2 YYNGEE. The V gene lost 4 bases and the J gene lost 4 bases, with 24 bases spanning the gap. The CDR3 is 18 residues long. Full variable domain (rest looked up from reference TRBV9 and TRBJ2-1): DSGVTQTPKHLITATGQRVTLRCSPRSGDLSVYWYQQSLDQGLQFLIQYYNGEERAKGNILERFSAQQFPDLHSELNLSSLELGDSALYFCASSFRGSEGGAYNEQFFGPGTRLTVL.

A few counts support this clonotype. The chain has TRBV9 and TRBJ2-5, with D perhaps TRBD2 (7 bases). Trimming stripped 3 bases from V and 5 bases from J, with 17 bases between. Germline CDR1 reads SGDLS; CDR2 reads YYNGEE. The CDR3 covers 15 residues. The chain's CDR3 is CASSGGLAEGETQYF. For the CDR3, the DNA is TGTGCCAGCAGCGGGGGGCTAGCGGAGGGGGAGACCCAGTACTTC.

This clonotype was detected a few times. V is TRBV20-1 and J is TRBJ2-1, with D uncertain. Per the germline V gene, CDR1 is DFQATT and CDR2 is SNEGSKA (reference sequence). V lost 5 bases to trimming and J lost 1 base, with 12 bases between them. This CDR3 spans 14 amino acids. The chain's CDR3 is CSAQSPDSYNEQFF. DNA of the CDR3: TGCAGTGCTCAATCGCCGGATTCCTACAATGAGCAGTTCTTC.

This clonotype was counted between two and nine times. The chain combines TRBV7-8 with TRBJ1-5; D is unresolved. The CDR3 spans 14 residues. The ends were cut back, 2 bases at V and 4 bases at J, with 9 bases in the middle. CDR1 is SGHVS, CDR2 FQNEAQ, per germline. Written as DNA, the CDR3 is TGTGCCAGCAGCTTATACAGAGATAATCAGCCCCAGCATTTT. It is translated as CASSLYRDNQPQHF.

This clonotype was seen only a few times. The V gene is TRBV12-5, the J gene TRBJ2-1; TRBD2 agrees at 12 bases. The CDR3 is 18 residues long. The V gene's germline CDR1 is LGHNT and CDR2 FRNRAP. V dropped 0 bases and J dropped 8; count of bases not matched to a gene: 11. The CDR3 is CASGLVLSSSGRVHEQFF. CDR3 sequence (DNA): TGTGCTAGTGGTTTGGTACTTAGTTCTAGCGGGAGGGTCCATGAGCAGTTCTTC.

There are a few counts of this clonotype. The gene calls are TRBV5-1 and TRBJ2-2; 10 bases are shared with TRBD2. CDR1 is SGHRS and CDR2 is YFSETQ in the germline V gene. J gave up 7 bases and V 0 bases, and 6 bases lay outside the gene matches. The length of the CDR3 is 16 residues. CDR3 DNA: TGCGCCAGCAGCTTGGCAGCGGGGGGGCCCGTCGGGGAGCTGTTTTTT. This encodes CASSLAAGGPVGELFF.

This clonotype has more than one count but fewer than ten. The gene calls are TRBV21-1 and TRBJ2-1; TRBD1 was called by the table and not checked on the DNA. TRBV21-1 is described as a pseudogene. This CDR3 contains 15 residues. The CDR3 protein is CASSQVPGGLNEQFF. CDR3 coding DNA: TGTGCCAGCAGTCAAGTCCCGGGAGGGTTGAATGAGCAGTTCTTC.

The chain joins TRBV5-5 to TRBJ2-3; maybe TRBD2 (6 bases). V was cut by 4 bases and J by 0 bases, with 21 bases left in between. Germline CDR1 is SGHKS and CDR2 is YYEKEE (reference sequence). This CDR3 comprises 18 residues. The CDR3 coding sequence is TGTGCCAGCAGCCTTCGGGACTCCAGCTACGTTAGCACAGATACGCAGTATTTT. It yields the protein CASSLRDSSYVSTDTQYF.

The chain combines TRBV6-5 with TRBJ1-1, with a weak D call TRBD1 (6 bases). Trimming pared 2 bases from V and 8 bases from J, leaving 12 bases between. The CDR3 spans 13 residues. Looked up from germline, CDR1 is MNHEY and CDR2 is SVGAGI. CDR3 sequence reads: CASSYGAGTEAFF. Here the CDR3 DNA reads TGTGCCAGCAGTTACGGGGCCGGGACAGAAGCTTTCTTT.

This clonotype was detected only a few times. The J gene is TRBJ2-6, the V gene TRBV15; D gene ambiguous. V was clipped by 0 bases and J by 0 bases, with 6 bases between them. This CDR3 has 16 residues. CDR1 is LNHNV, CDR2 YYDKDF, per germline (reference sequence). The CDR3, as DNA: TGTGCCACCAGCAGAGATCAGGACTCTGGGGCCAACGTCCTGACTTTC. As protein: CATSRDQDSGANVLTF. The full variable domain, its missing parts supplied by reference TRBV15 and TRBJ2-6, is DAMVIQNPRYQVTQFGKPVTLSCSQTLNHNVMYWYQQKSSQAPKLLFHYYDKDFNNEADTPDNFQSRRPNTSFCFLDIRSPGLGDTAMYLCATSRDQDSGANVLTFGAGSRLTVL.

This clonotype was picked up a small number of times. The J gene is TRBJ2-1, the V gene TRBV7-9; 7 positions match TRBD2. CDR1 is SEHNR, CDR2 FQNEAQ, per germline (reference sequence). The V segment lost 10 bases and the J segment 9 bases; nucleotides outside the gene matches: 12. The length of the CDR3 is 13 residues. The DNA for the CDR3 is TGTGCCACCACGTGGCTAGCGGTTGGTGAGCAGTTCTTC. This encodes CATTWLAVGEQFF.

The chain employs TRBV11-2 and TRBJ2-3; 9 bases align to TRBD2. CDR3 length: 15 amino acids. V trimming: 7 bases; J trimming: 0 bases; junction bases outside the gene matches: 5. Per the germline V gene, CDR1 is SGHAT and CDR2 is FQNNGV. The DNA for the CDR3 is TGTGCCAGCACTCCTAGCGGGGTTAGCACAGATACGCAGTATTTT. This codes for CASTPSGVSTDTQYF.

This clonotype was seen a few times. CDR3 in amino acids: CASSSRGSGVYNEQFF. CDR3 DNA sequence: TGTGCCAGCAGTTCCCGGGGTAGCGGAGTCTACAATGAGCAGTTCTTC. This chain joins TRBV12-3 or TRBV12-4 and TRBJ2-1; a possible D gene is TRBD2 (6 bases). The CDR3 contains 16 residues. The V gene lost 4 bases and the J gene lost 3 bases, with 16 bases spanning the gap.

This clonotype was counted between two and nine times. CDR3 bases: TGTGCCAGCAGCTTGGGCCCGACGGGCCAGTACTTC. It encodes CASSLGPTGQYF. This rearrangement joins TRBV11-3 to TRBJ2-5; D unclear. CDR1 and CDR2 (germline): SGHNT, YENEEA. Trimming cost V 3 bases and J 10 bases, with 12 bases left between them. CDR3 size: 12 residues.

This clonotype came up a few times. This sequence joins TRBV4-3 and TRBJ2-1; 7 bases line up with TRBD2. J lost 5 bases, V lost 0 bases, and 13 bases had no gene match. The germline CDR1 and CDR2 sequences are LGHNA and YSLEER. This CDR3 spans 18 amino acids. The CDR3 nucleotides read TGCGCCAGCAGCCAAGAGCGGCGGGGGAAGCCCCCTCACAATGAGCAGTTCTTC. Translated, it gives CASSQERRGKPPHNEQFF.

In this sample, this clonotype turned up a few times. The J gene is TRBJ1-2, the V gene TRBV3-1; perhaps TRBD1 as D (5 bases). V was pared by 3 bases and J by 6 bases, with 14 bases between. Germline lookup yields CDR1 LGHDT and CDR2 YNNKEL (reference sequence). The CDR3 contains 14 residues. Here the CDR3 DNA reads TGTGCCAGCAGCCATCCCGGGACGACTAATGGCTACACCTTC. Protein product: CASSHPGTTNGYTF. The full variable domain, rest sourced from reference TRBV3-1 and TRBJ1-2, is DTAVSQTPKYLVTQMGNDKSIKCEQNLGHDTMYWYKQDSKKFLKIMFSYNNKELIINETVPNRFSPKSPDKAHLNLHINSLELGDSAVYFCASSHPGTTNGYTFGSGTRLTVV.

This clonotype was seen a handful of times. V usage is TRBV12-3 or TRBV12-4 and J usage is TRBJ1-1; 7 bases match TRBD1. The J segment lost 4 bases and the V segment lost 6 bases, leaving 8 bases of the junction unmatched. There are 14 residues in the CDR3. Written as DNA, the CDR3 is TGTGCCAGCAGCGCGACAGGGTGGGGCACTGAAGCTTTCTTT. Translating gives CASSATGWGTEAFF.

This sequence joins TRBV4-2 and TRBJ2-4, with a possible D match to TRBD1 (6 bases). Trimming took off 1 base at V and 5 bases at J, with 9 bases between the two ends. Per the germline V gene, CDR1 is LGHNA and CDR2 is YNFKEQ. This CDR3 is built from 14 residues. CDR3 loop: CASSQGAGENIQYF. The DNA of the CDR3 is TGTGCCAGCAGCCAAGGGGCAGGGGAAAACATTCAGTACTTC.

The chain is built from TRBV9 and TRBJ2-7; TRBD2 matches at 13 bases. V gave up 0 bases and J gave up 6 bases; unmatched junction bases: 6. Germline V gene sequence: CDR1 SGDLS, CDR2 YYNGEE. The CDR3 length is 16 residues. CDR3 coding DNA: TGTGCCAGCAGCGTAGAACTAGCGGGGGGGCGTTTCGAGCAGTACTTC. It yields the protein CASSVELAGGRFEQYF.